This T cell receptor (beta chain) was sequenced during a study of OX40 agonist ivuxolimab in advanced cancers. Across the whole study: Patients took ivuxolimab, an agonistic anti-OX40 (CD134) antibody. Dosing consisted of intravenous ivuxolimab at 0.01 to 10 mg/kg every 2 weeks. Study-level results: At doses 0.1 to 3.0 mg/kg, CD4+ and CD8+ clones expanded.

Clones were sequenced by immunoSEQ multiplex PCR, and TCRdb holds only the in-frame ones, with some missing. The table shows tens of thousands of clones, with roughly nine tenths occurring only once. The CDR3 covers 18 residues. V shed 6 bases and J shed 3 bases, with 24 bases lying between them. Germline V gene sequence: CDR1 SGHNT, CDR2 YENEEA. About this clone: What it recognizes is unknown.

The chain has TRBV11-3 and TRBJ1-5, with a weak D call TRBD1 (6 bases). The sample in question was CD4+ or CD8+ T cells sorted from blood, obtained in a trial of the OX40 agonist ivuxolimab. The receptor's source is an adult with an advanced solid tumor such as melanoma, head and neck, liver or kidney cancer. The CDR3, as DNA: TGTGCCAGCAGGTTGCGGTCTTGGTGCAGGGGCAACAATCAGCCCCAGCATTTT. Encoded protein: CASRLRSWCRGNNQPQHF.